The 10 T cell receptor beta chains below come from one sample, sequenced in a study of shared clonotypes between healthy human individuals. Only in-frame clones appear in the TCRdb table, and some are missing; sequencing was by immunoSEQ multiplex PCR. The sample includes about 2 million clones, approximately 95% of them seen just once. Naive CD8 cells lacked CD45RO, underwent positive selection for CCR7 and left out terminally differentiated effector memory CD45RA+ cells. Sequenced sample: naive CD8+ T cells sorted from blood. These receptors were taken from a man younger than 35 in good health.

The V gene is TRBV19, the J gene TRBJ2-3; D gene unclear. The CDR3 loop spans 13 amino acids. Trimming stripped 6 bases from V and 5 bases from J, with 12 bases between. CDR1 and CDR2 (germline): LNHDA, SQIVND (reference sequence). CDR3 nucleotides: TGTGCCAGTAGCCTTTGGCGAGGAGATACGCAGTATTTT. Translated, it gives CASSLWRGDTQYF.

The chain links TRBV7-9 to TRBJ2-1, with TRBD2 matching 9 bases. Unmatched junction bases numbered 15, after V lost 6 bases and J lost 0 bases. Germline V CDR1 and CDR2: SEHNR, FQNEAQ (reference sequence). The CDR3 is 19 amino acids. CDR3 in DNA: TGTGCCAGCAGTTTTTTGAAAGGGACTAGCCCATCCTCCTACAATGAGCAGTTCTTC. Translated: CASSFLKGTSPSSYNEQFF.

The chain has TRBV27 and TRBJ2-7; D is unresolved. Trimming took 3 bases from V and 2 from J, leaving 8 bases between them. Germline V gives CDR1 MNHEY, CDR2 SMNVEV (reference sequence). The CDR3 is made up of 13 amino acids. Written as DNA, the CDR3 is TGTGCCAGCAGTTTTTTATCAACCTACGAGCAGTACTTC. Translating it yields CASSFLSTYEQYF.

This sequence joins TRBV6-5 and TRBJ2-1; 7 positions match TRBD2. The CDR3 covers 14 residues. Per the germline V gene, CDR1 is MNHEY and CDR2 is SVGAGI. Germline trimming cut 2 bases from V and 10 bases from J; bases unmatched to any gene: 8. The CDR3, as DNA: TGTGCCAGCAGTTACGGGGCGGGAGTCTGGGAGCAGTTCTTC. Amino acids: CASSYGAGVWEQFF.

The rearrangement joins TRBV6-6 to TRBJ2-5; D possibly corresponds to TRBD1 (6 bases). From germline, CDR1 is MNHNY and CDR2 SVGAGI (reference sequence). Trimming stripped 8 bases from V and 5 bases from J, with 21 bases between. This CDR3 contains 15 residues. In DNA form, the CDR3 reads TGTGCCAGCGTAGAGGCTGGGGGCGCGGAGGAGACCCAGTACTTC. Its translation is CASVEAGGAEETQYF.

This clone was seen only once. The genes are TRBV2 and TRBJ2-1; D is possibly TRBD2 (5 bases). The V gene's germline CDR1 is SNHLY and CDR2 FYNNEI. Trimming removed 6 bases at V and 0 bases at J, with 6 bases between. The CDR3 covers 13 residues. In nucleotides, the CDR3 is TGTGCCAGCAGAGGGAGCTCCTACAATGAGCAGTTCTTC. Residues: CASRGSSYNEQFF.

In its sample, this clone was seen once. V and J are TRBV7-9 and TRBJ2-7; TRBD1 matches 11 bases. Per the germline V gene, CDR1 is SEHNR and CDR2 is FQNEAQ (reference sequence). After removal of 0 bases from V and 1 base from J, the junction contained 5 bases not matched to a gene. There are 17 residues in the CDR3. The CDR3 protein is CASSLALGTGGSYEQYF. In nucleotides, the CDR3 is TGTGCCAGCAGCTTAGCCCTCGGGACAGGGGGGTCCTACGAGCAGTACTTC. The variable domain in full, completed from reference TRBV7-9 and TRBJ2-7, reads DTGVSQNPRHKITKRGQNVTFRCDPISEHNRLYWYRQTLGQGPEFLTYFQNEAQLEKSRLLSDRFSAERPKGSFSTLEIQRTEQGDSAMYLCASSLALGTGGSYEQYFGPGTRLTVT.

J is TRBJ2-7 and V is TRBV10-3; D is possibly TRBD1 (6 bases). Trimming cost V 4 bases and J 6 bases, with 7 bases left between them. This CDR3 has 11 amino acids. CDR1 and CDR2 (germline): ENHRY, SYGVKD. CDR3 nucleotide sequence: TGTGCCATCAGTGTAGGGGGCGAGCAGTACTTC. Its protein product is CAISVGGEQYF.

This chain connects TRBV27 to TRBJ1-2; TRBD1 aligns across 10 bases. The CDR3 totals 19 residues. Germline V gene lookup returns CDR1 MNHEY and CDR2 SMNVEV (reference sequence). V dropped 3 bases and J dropped 4; count of bases not matched to a gene: 17. CDR3 in DNA: TGTGCCAGCAGTTTCTCGGCGGGATCTACCGGGACAGGGGTCTATGGCTACACCTTC. This sequence encodes CASSFSAGSTGTGVYGYTF.

The rearrangement uses TRBV19 and TRBJ1-2, with D hard to call. The CDR3 extends over 15 amino acids. V was trimmed by 4 bases and J by 5 bases, leaving 17 bases between them. Germline V gives CDR1 LNHDA, CDR2 SQIVND (reference sequence). Written as DNA, the CDR3 is TGTGCCAGTAGTAATACTCTCGGCAGGCAATATGGCTACACCTTC. It yields the protein CASSNTLGRQYGYTF.